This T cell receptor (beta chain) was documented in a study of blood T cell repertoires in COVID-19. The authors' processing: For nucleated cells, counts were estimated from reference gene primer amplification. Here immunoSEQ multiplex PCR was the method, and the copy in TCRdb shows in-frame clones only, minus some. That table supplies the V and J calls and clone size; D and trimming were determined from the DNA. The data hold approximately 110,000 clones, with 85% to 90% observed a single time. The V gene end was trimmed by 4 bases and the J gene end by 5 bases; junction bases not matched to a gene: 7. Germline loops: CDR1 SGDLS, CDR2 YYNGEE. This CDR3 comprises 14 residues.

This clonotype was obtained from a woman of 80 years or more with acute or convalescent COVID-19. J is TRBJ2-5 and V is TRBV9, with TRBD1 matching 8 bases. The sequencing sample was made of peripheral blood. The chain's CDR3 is CASSRWTGSETQYF. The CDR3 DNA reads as TGTGCCAGCAGCAGATGGACAGGGTCTGAGACCCAGTACTTC.